The T cell receptor beta chain under discussion was sequenced for a study of blood T cell repertoires in COVID-19 (dated by TCRdb to the early 2020s). General notes on the study: Collaborator samples came from the United States, Italy and Spain and covered acute and convalescent phases of COVID-19. The repertoires were released in a freely available public database intended as a resource for research on the immune response to SARS-CoV-2. The prospective study material was composed of cDNA or gDNA derived from T cells, B-cell-depleted T cells, or PBMCs. Samples came from the ongoing ImmuneRACE study (first 160 participants) plus 1,254 subjects from 6 global collaborators. A de-identified subject ID, COVID-19 status, age in years and sex were almost always included in the sample metadata. Deeply sampled blood TCRbeta repertoires from subjects exposed to, actively infected with, or recovered from COVID-19 were included in the dataset. Where available, HLA class I and class II types were obtained from metadata supplied by the sample provider rather than from assay-based typing.

Enrolling through a virtual design, the prospective study's participants ranged in age from roughly 18 to 95 years and lived across 20 to 25 United States geographic areas. In the prospective study, participants were assigned to cohorts based on the clinical history participants reported in a screening survey and a study questionnaire. Recovered participants in ImmuneRACE Cohort 3 were defined by two consecutive negative NP/OP PCR tests, clearance by a healthcare professional, or resolution of symptoms. Mobile phlebotomists in the prospective study collected whole blood, serum and a nasopharyngeal or oropharyngeal swab from every participant. Over a roughly 2-month period, participants in the prospective study had the option of providing additional blood draws and questionnaires. Prospective study blood samples were shipped either frozen or at room temperature before DNA extraction. Comment on this clone: This receptor's antigen is unknown. Base qualities are missing; no much larger clone stands one base away.

The immunoSEQ Assay, a bias-controlled multiplex PCR, was used to amplify TCRbeta CDR3 regions from genomic DNA. The authors' pipeline ran thus. Within the assay, amplification of reference gene primers was used to estimate how many nucleated cells each sample contained. To quantify the absolute abundance of each unique TCRbeta CDR3 rearrangement, sequence reads were collapsed and filtered. For each sample, productive Simpson clonality was calculated by taking the square root of Simpson's diversity index across productive rearrangements. TCRdb holds this immuneACCESS table with in-frame rearrangements only. Some clones are missing; in checked studies, unresolved V genes explain under half, and the rest has no known cause. The V and J calls and the clone size are those of that table, but D and trimming were determined from the DNA. The sample table holds roughly 140,000 clones, of which around 85% were seen once. The biggest ten clones account for less than 7% of the sample.

Results the study describes overall, beyond this receptor: Clinical and demographic metadata were provided uncurated, with the amount varying by source and participant.

V loses 2 bases of germline sequence and J loses 1 base, and the interval between the two ends is 2 bases. Including cysteine and phenylalanine, the CDR3 has 13 amino acids. The only DNA kept is the CDR3, 39 bases in frame from the first base. Per the germline V gene, KGHDR is the CDR1 and SFDVKD is the CDR2. Material for sequencing was PBMCs or T cells enriched from blood (not recorded which). The receptor chain draws on TRBV24-1 and TRBJ2-1; the D gene assignment is ambiguous. This TCR was sampled from a woman aged 40-49 years who had recovered from COVID-19. The CDR3 protein: CATSDSSYNEQFF. The bases are TGTGCCACCAGTGATTCGTCCTACAATGAGCAGTTCTTC.